Below are 7 T cell receptor beta chains sequenced from a single sample in a study of cytomegalovirus exposure and HLA in healthy donors. In the PCR, 60 Vbeta and 13 Jbeta primers were used. Repertoires were generated with immunoSEQ multiplex PCR, while TCRdb's copy carries only in-frame clones and drops some. Of 53,000 or so clones listed, more than 70% are singletons. Sequencing was carried out using PBMCs. The receptors were sampled from a man in his thirties or forties in good health and CMV-seropositive.

This chain connects TRBV4-2 to TRBJ1-1; 9 bases align to TRBD1. This CDR3 has 16 residues. Per the germline V gene, CDR1 is LGHNA and CDR2 is YNFKEQ. J was trimmed by 5 bases and V by 3 bases; bases with no gene match: 10. The CDR3 spells CASSQGHRGLQTEAFF. The CDR3 DNA is TGTGCCAGCAGCCAGGGCCACAGGGGGCTGCAGACTGAAGCTTTCTTT.

V gene TRBV5-6 combines with J gene TRBJ2-7; TRBD1 matches at 7 bases. The V and J ends lost 7 bases and 5 bases, in that order; junction bases with no gene match: 6. CDR1 SGHDT and CDR2 YYEEEE come from the germline V gene. This CDR3 contains 12 residues. The CDR3 coding sequence is TGTGCCAGCGGGGTAGGGGGCAACGAGCAGTACTTC. Its translation: CASGVGGNEQYF.

Only one count was recorded for this clone. CDR3 sequence (DNA): TGTGCCAGCAGTTTTAACGGGCTCGGCTCGCGGGGGGGGCCGGATACGCAGTATTTT. It encodes CASSFNGLGSRGGPDTQYF. The chain has TRBV27 and TRBJ2-3; 9 positions agree with TRBD2. The CDR3 length is 19 residues. CDR1 and CDR2 (germline): MNHEY, SMNVEV (reference sequence). The junction had 19 bases not matched to a gene; V was cut back by 3 bases and J by 6 bases.

The chain is built from TRBV15 and TRBJ1-3; TRBD1 matches at 7 bases. Germline CDR1 LNHNV, CDR2 YYDKDF (reference sequence). The CDR3 is 16 residues long. The trim removed 3 bases at V and 1 base at J, leaving 6 bases unmatched. The CDR3 loop is CATSRGAGGSGNTIYF. DNA for the CDR3: TGTGCCACCAGCAGGGGGGCAGGGGGATCTGGAAACACCATATATTTT.

V gene TRBV27 combines with J gene TRBJ2-7; D unclear. Germline CDR1 reads MNHEY; CDR2 reads SMNVEV (reference sequence). Trimming stripped 7 bases from V and 0 bases from J, with 13 bases between. The CDR3 covers 14 residues. The CDR3 reads CASTPALPSYEQYF. Here the CDR3 DNA reads TGTGCCAGCACCCCCGCACTCCCCTCCTACGAGCAGTACTTC.

The V call is TRBV6-5, the J call TRBJ1-6, with no clear D. There are 16 residues in the CDR3. Germline V gene sequence: CDR1 MNHEY, CDR2 SVGAGI. Trimming shortened V by 0 bases and J by 7 bases, and 13 bases separated the two germline ends. The CDR3 is CASSYSGGQANSPLHF. The CDR3 DNA reads as TGTGCCAGCAGTTACTCGGGTGGTCAGGCCAATTCACCCCTCCACTTT.

The chain carries TRBV7-8 and TRBJ2-1; D is perhaps TRBD2 (7 bases). Trimming stripped 5 bases from V and 4 bases from J, with 15 bases between. Germline V lookup: CDR1 SGHVS, CDR2 FQNEAQ. The CDR3 covers 15 residues. The CDR3 is CASSPRGAEYNEQFF. The CDR3 nucleotides are TGTGCCAGCAGCCCCCGGGGGGCGGAATACAATGAGCAGTTCTTC.